These T cell receptor beta chains were read from a single sample in a study of cytomegalovirus exposure and HLA in healthy donors. Some clones are missing from TCRdb's copy, which holds only in-frame ones; the method was immunoSEQ multiplex PCR. This table holds roughly 98,000 clones, around 68% found once. Material: PBMCs. Receptors originate from a man aged 50 to 60 in good health and CMV-seronegative. Both conserved end residues are part of each CDR3. D genes are given only for firm matches. Clone size is not always given. Where it is, it says once, few, many or a class for expanded clones.

d_call: NA; clone_size: NA; v_call: TRBV11-2; j_call: TRBJ2-5; cdr3_aa: CASSLEYGLLGQETQYF; cdr3_nt: TGTGCCAGCAGCTTAGAATACGGACTTCTGGGCCAAGAGACCCAGTACTTC
d_call: NA; clone_size: once; v_call: TRBV30; j_call: TRBJ2-1; cdr3_aa: CAWSGTRGSYNEQFF; cdr3_nt: TGTGCCTGGAGTGGCACCCGGGGGTCCTACAATGAGCAGTTCTTC
d_call: NA; clone_size: NA; v_call: TRBV6-5; j_call: TRBJ1-2; cdr3_aa: CASSRAGDGYTF; cdr3_nt: TGTGCCAGCAGTCGTGCAGGGGATGGCTACACCTTC
d_call: TRBD2; clone_size: NA; v_call: TRBV5-5; j_call: TRBJ2-5; cdr3_aa: CASSFGGGGLQETQYF; cdr3_nt: TGTGCCAGCAGCTTCGGGGGCGGGGGGCTCCAAGAGACCCAGTACTTC
d_call: TRBD2; clone_size: NA; v_call: TRBV4-2; j_call: TRBJ2-3; cdr3_aa: CASSQGNAGGHHTDTQYF; cdr3_nt: TGTGCCAGCAGCCAAGGGAATGCGGGGGGGCATCACACAGATACGCAGTATTTT
d_call: TRBD1; clone_size: NA; v_call: TRBV29-1; j_call: TRBJ2-3; cdr3_aa: CSSKAGTGYWGTQYF; cdr3_nt: TGCAGCTCGAAGGCCGGGACAGGGTATTGGGGTACGCAGTATTTT
d_call: TRBD1; clone_size: NA; v_call: TRBV18; j_call: TRBJ1-3; cdr3_aa: CASRLTGTGNTIYF; cdr3_nt: TGTGCCAGCAGATTGACAGGGACCGGAAACACCATATATTTT
d_call: TRBD1; clone_size: once; v_call: TRBV7-6; j_call: TRBJ1-5; cdr3_aa: CASSIEGQGGFSNQPQHF; cdr3_nt: TGTGCCAGCAGCATAGAGGGACAGGGGGGATTTAGCAATCAGCCCCAGCATTTT
d_call: NA; clone_size: NA; v_call: TRBV14; j_call: TRBJ1-2; cdr3_aa: CASSRGGGRKFNYGYTF; cdr3_nt: TGTGCCAGCAGCCGGGGAGGTGGGAGGAAGTTTAACTATGGCTACACCTTC
d_call: TRBD2; clone_size: NA; v_call: TRBV5-1; j_call: TRBJ2-2; cdr3_aa: CASSFRAGGGTGELFF; cdr3_nt: TGCGCCAGCAGCTTTCGGGCGGGAGGAGGCACCGGGGAGCTGTTTTTT
d_call: TRBD1; clone_size: few; v_call: TRBV14; j_call: TRBJ2-7; cdr3_aa: CASSQGDSREQYF; cdr3_nt: TGTGCCAGCAGCCAAGGGGACAGTCGCGAGCAGTACTTC
d_call: TRBD2; clone_size: NA; v_call: TRBV7-6; j_call: TRBJ2-2; cdr3_aa: CASSLEALAVITGELFF; cdr3_nt: TGTGCCAGCAGCTTAGAGGCCCTAGCGGTTATCACCGGGGAGCTGTTTTTT
d_call: NA; clone_size: few; v_call: TRBV18; j_call: TRBJ2-5; cdr3_aa: CASSAGQETQYF; cdr3_nt: TGTGCCAGCTCGGCGGGGCAAGAGACCCAGTACTTC
d_call: TRBD1; clone_size: NA; v_call: TRBV19; j_call: TRBJ2-1; cdr3_aa: CASSFQDRGHEQFF; cdr3_nt: TGTGCCAGTAGTTTCCAGGACAGGGGTCATGAGCAGTTCTTC
d_call: TRBD2; clone_size: NA; v_call: TRBV7-9; j_call: TRBJ2-7; cdr3_aa: CASSSSGSSYEQYF; cdr3_nt: TGTGCCAGCAGCTCTAGCGGGAGCTCCTACGAGCAGTACTTC
d_call: NA; clone_size: NA; v_call: TRBV28; j_call: TRBJ1-2; cdr3_aa: CASSDSGYGYTF; cdr3_nt: TGTGCCAGCAGTGACAGCGGGTATGGCTACACCTTC
d_call: NA; clone_size: NA; v_call: TRBV2; j_call: TRBJ1-5; cdr3_aa: CASTGYYSNQPQHF; cdr3_nt: TGTGCCAGCACGGGGTATTATAGCAATCAGCCCCAGCATTTT
d_call: TRBD2; clone_size: NA; v_call: TRBV18; j_call: TRBJ2-3; cdr3_aa: CASSRTSGSTDTQYF; cdr3_nt: TGTGCCAGCTCACGGACTAGCGGAAGCACAGATACGCAGTATTTT
d_call: TRBD2; clone_size: NA; v_call: TRBV4-2; j_call: TRBJ2-3; cdr3_aa: CASSQDASGRPPDTQYF; cdr3_nt: TGTGCCAGCAGCCAGGACGCTAGCGGGAGACCGCCAGATACGCAGTATTTT
d_call: NA; clone_size: NA; v_call: TRBV7-2; j_call: TRBJ1-2; cdr3_aa: CASSLGQDRRYTF; cdr3_nt: TGTGCCAGCAGCTTAGGACAGGACAGACGCTACACCTTC
d_call: NA; clone_size: NA; v_call: TRBV16; j_call: TRBJ1-3; cdr3_aa: CASSHPGTSGNTIYF; cdr3_nt: TGTGCCAGCAGCCATCCCGGGACATCTGGAAACACCATATATTTT
d_call: TRBD1; clone_size: NA; v_call: TRBV10-1; j_call: TRBJ2-5; cdr3_aa: CASSEGQGQETQYF; cdr3_nt: TGCGCCAGCAGTGAGGGACAGGGCCAAGAGACCCAGTACTTC
d_call: NA; clone_size: NA; v_call: TRBV9; j_call: TRBJ1-4; cdr3_aa: CASSVGLGRPEKLFF; cdr3_nt: TGTGCCAGCAGCGTAGGCCTGGGGAGGCCTGAAAAACTGTTTTTT
d_call: NA; clone_size: NA; v_call: TRBV18; j_call: TRBJ1-4; cdr3_aa: CASSQQDSSRNEKLFF; cdr3_nt: TGTGCCAGCTCACAACAAGATTCTTCCCGTAATGAAAAACTGTTTTTT
d_call: NA; clone_size: NA; v_call: TRBV27; j_call: TRBJ1-4; cdr3_aa: CASSFRGTNEKLFF; cdr3_nt: TGTGCCAGCAGTTTCAGGGGTACTAATGAAAAACTGTTTTTT
d_call: NA; clone_size: NA; v_call: TRBV7-8; j_call: TRBJ1-2; cdr3_aa: CASTPLGGVLVVSGYTF; cdr3_nt: TGTGCCAGCACCCCATTAGGAGGGGTCCTTGTCGTCTCCGGCTACACCTTC